This TCR beta chain was obtained from a study of T cells after yellow fever vaccination. Trimming removed 6 bases from V and 2 bases from J, with 17 bases in between. Germline CDR1 and CDR2: MNHEY and SVGEGT. The CDR3 totals 16 residues. TCRdb re-called the 5' RACE reads with MiXCR, one entry per CDR3 protein. The data contain some 170,000 distinct CDR3 sequences, roughly a tenth of them singletons. This clonotype has a handful of counts. Its antigen remains unknown. Findings and caveats of the study: The presence of abundant clonotypes contaminating from the bulk population was possible in FACS-sorted repertoires. Among primary-vaccination clones, most reappeared after the booster, at approximately 96% for CD4 and roughly 88% for CD8.

The sample in question was CD8+ T cells sorted from PBMCs, obtained 45 days after the yellow fever booster vaccination. The chain links TRBV6-2 or TRBV6-3 to TRBJ1-3; no definite D call. The receptor's source is a man aged 18-30 years who received the YFV17D yellow fever vaccine. In nucleotides, the CDR3 is TGTGCCAGCAGCACTCCCTGGACTATGGCTGGAAACACCATATATTTT. Protein product: CASSTPWTMAGNTIYF.